Only a few counts were recorded for the clone carrying this T cell receptor (beta chain). Its antigen is still unknown. These data come from a study of identical twins. Findings and caveats of the study: Fewer insertions were carried by abundant cord blood beta clonotypes, but none was seen in memory repertoires.

A universal primer site was incorporated via template switching, and the cDNA contained unique molecular identifiers. TCRdb reprocessed the 5' RACE reads with MiXCR, giving one entry per CDR3 protein. Of approximately 500,000 distinct CDR3 sequences listed, 24% were seen once; the top ten hold 2.9%. J was trimmed by 2 bases and V by 4 bases; bases with no gene match: 7. CDR3 length: 15 residues. Per germline, CDR1 LNHNV and CDR2 YYDKDF (reference sequence). The data were also submitted as part of a second study, on T cells expressing NK-cell markers. From that study: There were a handful of donors in whom these clonotypes also led the CD3+CD56-NKG2C+ fraction.

The chain links TRBV15 to TRBJ2-7; 8 nucleotides line up with TRBD2. The sample was CD4+ T cells sorted from blood. The source is a woman younger than 35 in good health. The CDR3 is CATSIRTGGAYEQYF. CDR3 DNA: TGTGCCACCAGCATCCGGACGGGGGGGGCCTACGAGCAGTACTTC.